This T cell receptor beta chain appears in the sequencing data of a study of cytomegalovirus exposure and HLA in healthy donors listed by TCRdb under 2017. For the study in its entirety: In an earlier analysis of fewer than 750 of the donors, under 300 Gb of sequence data and 100 million or so unique TCR beta sequences from 150 million to 200 million T cells were reported. An early release covering 500 to 750 HLA-typed donors comprised roughly 300 gigabases of sequencing data and tens of millions of unique TCR sequences. Of the roughly 390 genotyped donors, about 80% fell in the genetic ancestry cluster associated with self-reported Caucasian donors. The aim of the study was to test whether cataloging public T cell receptors could identify signatures of past pathogen exposure. The study used immunosequencing to profile the T cell repertoires of 670 or so subjects and linked those repertoires to cytomegalovirus serostatus. In addition to the first cohort of 666 subjects, a separate validation cohort of around 110 different subjects was used. To predict cytomegalovirus infection status, the study combined high-throughput TCR immunosequencing, statistical association of individual TCRs with disease status, and machine learning. A later analysis re-analyzed previously published TCR beta repertoires from 600 to 850 donors and added high-resolution HLA genotyping to study TCR occurrence patterns. In the later analysis, no new phenotypic data were used to find candidate immune exposures; instead, reliance was placed on TCR beta sequences and their occurrence across donors. In an earlier analysis of 500 to 650 of the donors, high-throughput TCR beta sequencing was used to judge whether each TCR beta V gene segment behaved as functional or pseudogenic. Donor age, sex, ethnicity and CMV serostatus were compiled alongside the repertoire data. A later genetic analysis took genome-wide SNP genotypes for about three fifths of the 666 donors and used that subset as a discovery cohort. Every repertoire in the discovery cohort had been generated on one and the same sequencing platform. HLA typing covered class I and class II loci at four-digit resolution. The number of typed donors differed by locus: 629-630 for A, B, C, DRB1 and DQB1; approximately 530 for DQA1; about 600 for DPA1; and about 450 for DPB1. Roughly five DR-DQ haplotypes were treated as single units for association and clustering because of strong linkage in the cohort. Among some 410 genotyped donors of the cohort, an average of 235,054 unique TCR beta nucleotide sequences were sequenced per donor, around a sixth of them non-productive.

As for this clone: Its antigen remains unidentified. No quality values exist for individual bases; no much larger clone is one base distant.

On the study overall, not on this receptor specifically: Linkage disequilibrium might explain the correlated functional status among segregating V segments, but an unknown experimental factor could not be ruled out. According to a later analysis, most CMV-associated TCR beta chains appeared to be HLA-restricted, and the HLA associations seemed to be driven largely by CMV exposure. A later analysis associated about 17,000 TCR beta sequences with specific HLA alleles at a false discovery rate of 0.05. The study gave a list of roughly 150 TCR beta chains associated with cytomegalovirus. Cytomegalovirus status was reported to be diagnosed by the classifier with high specificity and sensitivity in both the original and validation cohorts. When HLA alleles, especially DR and DQ, strongly co-occurred, attributing TCR associations to individual alleles was difficult. Only TCR beta chains were sequenced in this cohort, and the absence of alpha or paired-chain data limited detectable features. In a later analysis, several top co-occurrence clusters were reported to appear linked to parvovirus B19, influenza, CMV and Epstein-Barr virus. A later analysis found that HLA-associated TCR beta chains were more clonally expanded and had lower generation probabilities than equally common non-associated chains. Because HLA typing was missing for some donors at each locus, association tests included only the typed subset. In a later analysis, the rate of TCR association differed among HLA loci, with DRB1 alleles having the most associated TCRs and HLA-C alleles having the fewest. While some public TCRs were present in many individuals, most TCR sequences turned up only very rarely across donors. In an earlier analysis of 450 to 750 of the donors, most TCR beta V segments appeared in productive rearrangements about 87% or about 30% of the time, broadly matching IMGT annotations. A further reported finding was that TCR beta sequences accurately predicted the HLA-A and HLA-B alleles for most subjects in the first cohort. The only immune exposure information available for the cohort was CMV serostatus. The presence/absence analyses assumed that sequencing depth was roughly uniform across donors, and that assumption may not be true. It was suggested by the authors that the approach could potentially be generalized to other disease states and immunological phenotypes. Compared with the approximately 600-donor mean, donors in an Asian-associated ancestry cluster had fewer N-insertions in productive TCRs, according to a later genetic analysis. Because counts were too low, about 18 rarely observed V segments, including chromosome 9 orphons, were left out of the earlier analysis of about 620 of the donors. In vitro tests confirmed that a few of the cytomegalovirus-associated TCR beta chains recognize cytomegalovirus antigens. A cluster of highly shared sequence variants was judged likely to represent a technical artifact of the sequencing pipeline. In a later genetic analysis, a missense DCLRE1C variant was associated with V-gene and J-gene trimming of TCR beta chains, and the association was replicated in an independent cohort.

The cohort consisted of 650 to 700 healthy bone marrow donors. At the time of sampling, every cohort member was nominally healthy, though immune exposures that went unrecorded were likely present. The donor tested CMV seropositive and was one of the 289 seropositive cohort members. Each donor provided a peripheral blood sample, and peripheral blood mononuclear cells were used for TCR beta sequencing. Genomic DNA was extracted from the blood cell samples with the Qiagen DNeasy Blood Extraction Kit. Library construction relied on the immunoSEQ multiplex PCR assay. For the multiplex PCR, a mixture combining 60 forward primers for TCR Vbeta segments and 13 reverse primers for TCR Jbeta segments was used. A multiplex PCR assay on genomic DNA amplified the CDR3 region of rearranged TCR beta genes. Amplified TCR beta libraries were sequenced as 87-base-pair reads on the Illumina HiSeq System. In the paper's pipeline: A later analysis tallied 75 million to 95 million unique TCR beta chains across the 700 or so repertoires, and roughly 11 million of those chains were shared by two or more donors. Raw reads were error-corrected and collapsed into unique sequences with a nearest-neighbor algorithm that merged closely related sequences to remove PCR and sequencing errors. V, D and J gene segments were assigned by aligning CDR3 sequences to IMGT reference sequences. For a sequence to be retained, a match of at least six nucleotides to both a V gene segment and a J gene segment was required. Rearrangements were called productive when the CDR3 lacked stop codons and stayed in frame with V and J; all others were non-productive. Following IMGT convention, CDR3 was defined as the stretch from the second conserved V-encoded cysteine to the conserved J-encoded phenylalanine. The earlier analysis of more than 450 of the donors excluded sequences that lacked an unambiguous match to a single V gene segment. In an earlier analysis of about 590 of the donors, a V segment was called functional when productive rearrangements were above 56.7%, and segregating when the standard deviation between donors exceeded 5%. To diagnose cytomegalovirus status from the catalog of TCR beta chain sequences, a statistical classification framework was built. In a later analysis, TCR nucleotide sequences were compared against IMGT/GENE-DB human TR gene sequences so that V and J genes could be assigned. A later analysis assigned CDR3 sequences and most-parsimonious VDJ recombination scenarios with the TCRdist pipeline. In a later analysis, every TCR beta chain was defined by the combination of its CDR3 amino acid sequence and its V-gene family, and reads without a unique V-gene family were dropped. In a later analysis, nearly 600 highly shared, low-generation-probability nucleotide sequences were removed to address suspected cross-contamination and a sequencing artifact. In a later analysis, a clonal expansion index for each public chain was calculated from normalized within-repertoire ranks of inferred template counts. In a later analysis, generation probabilities were computed using a VDJ recombination model fitted to out-of-frame rearrangements, and the results were checked against IGoR. In a later analysis, TCR-TCR, TCR-HLA and TCR-CMV co-occurrence was scored with hypergeometric tests, and a repertoire-size bias correction was applied to TCR pairs. In a later analysis, false discovery rates were estimated by permuting HLA or CMV assignments 20 times. In a later analysis, co-occurring TCRs were grouped using DBSCAN, and TCRdist sequence similarity was added for clustering within HLA-allele-positive subsets. For co-occurrence clustering, repertoires with fewer than 30,000 or more than 120,000 public chains were excluded, along with 4 to 6 repertoires with anomalous nucleotide sharing. Here the immuneACCESS table is served through TCRdb, limited to in-frame sequences with V and J called. Missing clones are a known gap in these copies; in checked studies unresolved V genes cover under half, and the rest lacks a known reason. V, J and clone size reflect that table, while D and trimming were determined from the DNA. This sample is represented by about 79,000 clones; 70% to 80% of them were singletons. The top ten clones comprise about 8.6% of the sample.

The sequence was obtained from a middle-aged man in good health and CMV-seropositive. Material: PBMCs.

This receptor has the CDR3 CASSADRGRSDTQYF. The base sequence is TGTGCCAGCAGCGCGGACAGGGGGCGTTCAGATACGCAGTATTTT. The chain links TRBV11-2 with TRBJ2-3, and TRBD1 aligns with 11 junction nucleotides. Including cysteine and phenylalanine, the CDR3 has 15 amino acids. The kept DNA is CDR3 alone, 45 bases in frame from the first base. Germline trimming amounts to 5 bases on V and 4 bases on J, with 5 as the count of junction bases outside the gene matches. CDR1 and CDR2, looked up from the germline V gene, are SGHAT and FQNNGV.